Given below is one T cell receptor beta chain in context. This record comes from a study of blood T cell repertoires in COVID-19. Overall study context: Nucleic acid was either cDNA or gDNA, and it came from T cells, B-cell-depleted T cells, or PBMCs.

Produced via immunoSEQ multiplex PCR; TCRdb's table is partial and in-frame only. The sample holds about 310,000 clones, 85% seen once. Study members were between roughly 18 and 89 years old and lived in 25 or so US regions. This CDR3 is built from 16 residues. Trimming stripped 4 bases from V and 2 bases from J, with 15 bases between. Looked up from germline, CDR1 is MDHEN and CDR2 is SYDVKM. The sequenced sample was PBMCs or T cells enriched from blood (not recorded which). The genes are TRBV28 and TRBJ1-5; weak D call: TRBD1 (6 bases). The receptor's source is a young woman who had been exposed to COVID-19. The CDR3 DNA follows: TGTGCCAGCAGTTCCGAACAGGGTGGAGGCAATCAGCCCCAGCATTTT. Translation: CASSSEQGGGNQPQHF.